The present T cell receptor (beta chain) was sequenced within a study of blood T cells in healthy people across ages. Study-wide results and caveats: Diversity was higher, and naive CD4+ cells more numerous, in long-lived donors than in aged donors.

It was with a sample-barcoded 5' primer and a J-beta primer mix that a second PCR of about 6 to 11 cycles was run. TCRdb reprocessed the 5' RACE reads via MiXCR and lists one record per CDR3 protein. The sample lists over 450,000 distinct CDR3 sequences, under 30% occurring once. This clonotype has more than one count but fewer than ten. The antigen is not known. An end of the junction does not agree with germline; a read error may underlie this. CDR1 MDHEN and CDR2 SYDVKM come from the germline V gene. The CDR3 spans 17 residues. Drawing of peripheral blood yielded ten milliliters from each donor. These data were likewise used in another study, on T cells of mothers and their children. That paper states: Over 9.5 million reads per mother and some 2.9 million per child were obtained. The shaping of TCR recombination output by thymic selection is similar in related and unrelated pairs.

The J gene is TRBJ1-2, the V gene TRBV28; TRBD1 matches at 7 bases. The source of this sequence is a boy between 10 and 17 years old in good health. The sequenced material came from blood. CDR3 region: CASSRAWGSRDRALESF. DNA for the CDR3: TGTGCCAGCAGCCGAGCGTGGGGTTCTAGAGACAGGGCATTGGAGAGCTTC.